Listed below are T cell receptor beta chains from one sample, sequenced in a study of Ad26.COV2.S vaccination and SARS-CoV-2 variants. Here immunoSEQ multiplex PCR was the method, and the copy in TCRdb shows in-frame clones only, minus some. The table shows roughly 420,000 clones, with 89% occurring only once. Sequenced here: peripheral blood, sampled in a trial of Ad26.COV2.S vaccine versus placebo. The receptors here all came from a person between 18 and 65 years old who received the Ad26.COV2.S COVID-19 vaccine or a placebo. CDR3s include the opening cysteine and the closing phenylalanine or tryptophan. The order of the fields is CDR3 length, D gene, J gene, V gene, clone size, CDR3 protein, CDR3 DNA. D genes are given only for firm matches. Clone size is not always given. Where it is, it says once, few, many or a class for expanded clones.

>15|.|TRBJ2-2|TRBV11-3|.
CASSLRATNTGELFF
TGTGCCAGCAGCTTACGGGCCACCAACACCGGGGAGCTGTTTTTT
>13|TRBD1|TRBJ1-2|TRBV28|.
CASRVTGGNGYTF
TGTGCCAGCAGGGTGACAGGGGGCAATGGCTACACCTTC
>17|.|TRBJ1-6|TRBV4-3|.
CASSRITRRGNNSPLHF
TGCGCCAGCAGCCGGATCACCCGTCGGGGAAATAATTCACCCCTCCACTTT
>16|TRBD1|TRBJ1-2|TRBV28|.
CASSLVGTGTHYGYTF
TGTGCCAGCAGTTTAGTTGGGACAGGGACGCACTATGGCTACACCTTC
>15|.|TRBJ2-3|TRBV5-4|.
CASSFGSGTPNTQYF
TGTGCCAGCAGCTTTGGCTCCGGGACCCCTAATACGCAGTATTTT
>17|.|TRBJ1-2|TRBV4-3|.
CASSQRRTADVNYGYTF
TGCGCCAGCAGCCAAAGACGGACGGCGGACGTTAACTATGGCTACACCTTC
>14|TRBD1|TRBJ1-4|TRBV9|.
CASSYGQGYEKLFF
TGTGCCAGCAGTTACGGACAGGGCTATGAAAAACTGTTTTTT
>15|TRBD2|TRBJ2-3|TRBV5-4|.
CASSFTGGGTDTQYF
TGTGCCAGCAGCTTCACGGGAGGGGGCACAGATACGCAGTATTTT
>13|.|TRBJ2-5|TRBV5-5|.
CASSGAPQETQYF
TGTGCCAGCTCGGGGGCGCCCCAAGAGACCCAGTACTTC
>15|.|TRBJ2-1|TRBV30|.
CAWSTGSGVYNEQFF
TGTGCCTGGAGCACTGGGTCCGGGGTTTACAATGAGCAGTTCTTC
>13|TRBD1|TRBJ2-7|TRBV14|.
CASSQATGVDQYF
TGTGCCAGCAGCCAAGCGACAGGGGTTGACCAGTACTTC
>13|.|TRBJ2-1|TRBV6-5|.
CASRPPVGLREFF
TGTGCCAGCCGCCCTCCTGTGGGGTTGCGCGAGTTCTTC
>15|TRBD2|TRBJ2-1|TRBV29-1|.
CSVRRGTSGYNEQFF
TGCAGCGTCCGCCGGGGGACTAGCGGTTACAATGAGCAGTTCTTC
>16|TRBD2|TRBJ2-1|TRBV5-4|.
CASSLAPSGSYNEQFF
TGTGCCAGCAGCTTGGCCCCTAGCGGGAGCTACAATGAGCAGTTCTTC
>14|.|TRBJ1-3|TRBV9|once
CASGKEGTGNTIYF
TGTGCCAGCGGGAAAGAGGGAACTGGAAACACCATATATTTT
>18|TRBD2|TRBJ2-1|TRBV4-3|.
CASSQGPSGRAFLGEQFF
TGCGCCAGCAGCCAAGGGCCTAGCGGGAGGGCCTTCTTAGGTGAGCAGTTCTTC
>13|.|TRBJ2-2|TRBV12-3/TRBV12-4|.
CASSWGVSGELFF
TGTGCCAGCAGTTGGGGGGTGTCCGGGGAGCTGTTTTTT
>13|.|TRBJ1-1|TRBV6-6|.
CASSYTRNTEAFF
TGTGCCAGCAGTTACACACGGAACACTGAAGCTTTCTTT
>15|TRBD1|TRBJ2-6|TRBV11-1|.
CAVDRGISGANVLTF
TGTGCCGTCGACAGGGGAATCTCTGGGGCCAACGTCCTGACTTTC
>18|TRBD2|TRBJ2-3|TRBV10-3|.
CAISESQLLAGGGDTQYF
TGTGCCATCAGTGAGTCCCAGCTTCTAGCGGGAGGAGGAGATACGCAGTATTTT